Each of the 20 T cell receptor beta chains below was sequenced from the same sample in a study of shared clonotypes between healthy human individuals. Method: immunoSEQ multiplex PCR; TCRdb's copy keeps in-frame clones and lacks some. The table shows 2 million to 3 million clones, with approximately 93% occurring only once. Sequenced sample: naive CD4+ T cells from PBMCs. Subset noted: CD45RA+ positively selected. The receptors here all came from a man younger than 35 in good health. Some clones in this sample may be carry-over from other donors' samples.

V and J are TRBV30 and TRBJ1-5; the D is unclear. The CDR3 is 15 amino acids. Germline V CDR1 and CDR2: GTSNPN, SVGIG (reference sequence). Trimming shortened V by 4 bases and J by 4 bases, and 17 bases separated the two germline ends. The CDR3 bases are TGTGCCTGGACCTCCTTCGGAAAGGGAAATCAGCCCCAGCATTTT. It encodes CAWTSFGKGNQPQHF.

The chain recombines TRBV5-5 with TRBJ1-2; D is possibly TRBD1 (6 bases). The germline gives CDR1 SGHKS, CDR2 YYEKEE (reference sequence). The length of the CDR3 is 14 residues. V gave up 4 bases and J gave up 4 bases, with 14 bases separating them. The CDR3 loop reads CASSEQGIGYGYTF. Here the CDR3 DNA reads TGTGCCAGCAGCGAACAGGGAATCGGCTATGGCTACACCTTC. Using reference TRBV5-5 and TRBJ1-2 for the parts outside the CDR3, the full variable domain is DAGVTQSPTHLIKTRGQQVTLRCSPISGHKSVSWYQQVLGQGPQFIFQYYEKEERGRGNFPDRFSARQFPNYSSELNVNALLLGDSALYLCASSEQGIGYGYTFGSGTRLTVV.

The rearrangement uses TRBV18 and TRBJ1-1, with no clear D. Germline lookup yields CDR1 KGHSH and CDR2 LQKENI. Trimming pared 5 bases from V and 6 bases from J, leaving 13 bases between. The CDR3 is 13 amino acids. The CDR3 region has the DNA TGTGCCAGCTCAAAAGACACGTACTCTGAAGCTTTCTTT. Residues: CASSKDTYSEAFF.

The V gene is TRBV7-9, the J gene TRBJ2-3; D may be TRBD1 (5 bases). Germline values: CDR1 SEHNR, CDR2 FQNEAQ (reference sequence). The CDR3 covers 15 residues. Trimming removed 0 bases at V and 1 base at J, with 8 bases between. The CDR3 is CASSLALGGTDTQYF. CDR3 coding DNA: TGTGCCAGCAGCTTAGCGCTAGGGGGCACAGATACGCAGTATTTT.

The rearrangement joins TRBV11-2 to TRBJ2-2, with D unresolved. Germline V lookup: CDR1 SGHAT, CDR2 FQNNGV. Trimming shortened V by 1 base and J by 8 bases, and 11 bases separated the two germline ends. The CDR3 is 14 amino acids. The DNA for the CDR3 is TGTGCCAGCAGCTTAGGCAACGCAGTGGGGGAGCTGTTTTTT. As protein: CASSLGNAVGELFF.

V is TRBV4-3 and J is TRBJ2-5; the D is unclear. The V gene's germline CDR1 is LGHNA and CDR2 YSLEER. CDR3 length: 15 residues. V dropped 4 bases and J dropped 2 bases, with 14 bases sitting between them. CDR3 nucleotides: TGCGCCAGCAGCCCAAATTCAGGAATACAAGAGACCCAGTACTTC. It specifies CASSPNSGIQETQYF.

This clone has only one observation. This chain links TRBV28 with TRBJ2-1; no reliable D call. The CDR3 sequence is 15 residues long. V was cut by 6 bases and J by 5 bases, with 17 bases left in between. The germline V gene has CDR1 MDHEN and CDR2 SYDVKM. This CDR3 reads CASSSLPRNHNEQFF. CDR3 bases: TGTGCCAGCAGCAGCCTCCCCCGGAACCACAATGAGCAGTTCTTC.

The rearrangement joins TRBV29-1 to TRBJ1-1; 8 bases match TRBD1. Germline CDR1 is SQVTM and CDR2 is ANQGSEA. CDR3 size: 14 residues. V shed 7 bases and J 3 bases; nucleotides not matched to a gene: 10. CDR3 region: CSAHSGGSDTEAFF. As DNA, the CDR3 is TGCAGCGCCCATTCAGGGGGCTCGGACACTGAAGCTTTCTTT.

The genes are TRBV27 and TRBJ1-3, with 7 positions matching TRBD1. Unmatched junction bases numbered 13, after V lost 6 bases and J lost 8 bases. The CDR3 is made up of 15 amino acids. The germline V gene has CDR1 MNHEY and CDR2 SMNVEV (reference sequence). The CDR3 region is CASRTNRGGVHTIYF. Here the CDR3 DNA reads TGTGCCAGCAGAACAAACAGGGGTGGGGTACACACCATATATTTT.

This chain connects TRBV18 to TRBJ2-5; 8 bases align to TRBD2. Germline trimming cut 3 bases from V and 4 bases from J; bases unmatched to any gene: 4. The germline V gene encodes CDR1 KGHSH and CDR2 LQKENI. CDR3 length: 14 residues. CDR3: CASSPGREGETQYF. The CDR3 DNA reads TGTGCCAGCTCACCGGGACGGGAGGGAGAGACCCAGTACTTC.

The J gene is TRBJ2-7, the V gene TRBV28, with D unresolved. The CDR3 spans 12 residues. Per germline, CDR1 MDHEN and CDR2 SYDVKM. V was clipped by 5 bases and J by 4 bases, with 9 bases between them. Here the CDR3 reads CASSPGQYEQYF. The CDR3 nucleotides are TGTGCCAGCAGTCCCGGTCAATACGAGCAGTACTTC.

CDR3: CAWSTGARIQYF. The CDR3 DNA sequence: TGTGCCTGGAGTACAGGAGCCCGGATTCAGTACTTC. The chain employs TRBV30 and TRBJ2-4, with a possible D match to TRBD1 (5 bases). With 2 bases removed from V and 10 bases from J, the gap between germline ends came to 12 bases. The CDR3 contains 12 residues. Germline loops: CDR1 GTSNPN, CDR2 SVGIG (reference sequence).

CDR3 amino acids: CASSPRPERGNQPQHF. In DNA, the CDR3 is TGTGCCAGCAGCCCCCGACCCGAACGAGGCAATCAGCCCCAGCATTTT. The chain joins TRBV11-2 to TRBJ1-5; D unresolved. The germline gives CDR1 SGHAT, CDR2 FQNNGV. The CDR3 has 16 amino acids. V was pared by 5 bases and J by 2 bases, with 16 bases between.

The chain employs TRBV9 and TRBJ2-1; maybe TRBD2 (6 bases). Germline CDR1 and CDR2: SGDLS and YYNGEE. This CDR3 is built from 16 residues. V lost 0 bases to trimming and J lost 2 bases, with 12 bases between them. The CDR3 region has the DNA TGTGCCAGCAGCGTAGTTATCGGGAGCCCCTACAATGAGCAGTTCTTC. This translates into CASSVVIGSPYNEQFF. The full variable domain, completed using reference TRBV9 and TRBJ2-1, is DSGVTQTPKHLITATGQRVTLRCSPRSGDLSVYWYQQSLDQGLQFLIQYYNGEERAKGNILERFSAQQFPDLHSELNLSSLELGDSALYFCASSVVIGSPYNEQFFGPGTRLTVL.

This clone was observed a single time. The rearrangement uses TRBV6-1 and TRBJ1-1; possibly TRBD1 for D (5 bases). V lost 4 bases and J 4 bases, leaving 19 bases between the germline ends. There are 16 residues in the CDR3. Germline lookup yields CDR1 MNHNS and CDR2 SASEGT. The CDR3 region is CASSGFAPRGSTEAFF. CDR3 coding DNA: TGTGCCAGCAGTGGCTTCGCCCCGCGGGGGTCCACTGAAGCTTTCTTT.

This chain connects TRBV14 to TRBJ2-1; no clear D gene. V was cut by 4 bases and J by 9 bases, with 19 bases left in between. This CDR3 region has 15 residues. Germline V gives CDR1 SGHDN, CDR2 FVKESK. This CDR3 reads CASSRSLADFGEQFF. In DNA, the CDR3 is TGTGCCAGCAGCCGGAGCTTGGCAGACTTTGGTGAGCAGTTCTTC.

This chain links TRBV9 with TRBJ1-1; TRBD1 might be the D (5 bases). Germline lookup yields CDR1 SGDLS and CDR2 YYNGEE. The V end lost 1 base, the J end lost 2 bases, and 9 bases lay between the germline ends. The CDR3 is 14 amino acids. The CDR3 protein is CASSVPGPNTEAFF. Written as DNA, the CDR3 is TGTGCCAGCAGCGTACCGGGGCCCAACACTGAAGCTTTCTTT.

This clone occurred once. The chain has TRBV28 and TRBJ2-7; D not resolved. The V and J ends lost 5 bases and 3 bases respectively, with 14 bases between them. Germline assignment: CDR1 MDHEN and CDR2 SYDVKM. The CDR3 runs to 14 residues. CDR3: CASSPSDPIYEQYF. The CDR3 region has the DNA TGTGCCAGCAGTCCATCGGACCCGATCTACGAGCAGTACTTC.

The chain has TRBV6-5 and TRBJ1-4; possibly TRBD1 for D (5 bases). Per germline, CDR1 MNHEY and CDR2 SVGAGI. Deletions cut 5 bases from V and 3 bases from J, with 13 bases between. This CDR3 is built from 15 residues. CDR3 nucleotides: TGTGCCAGCAGTCGTTCGGACATCTCTAATGAAAAACTGTTTTTT. Encoded protein: CASSRSDISNEKLFF.

J is TRBJ1-1 and V is TRBV4-1; 7 bases are shared with TRBD1. V lost 4 bases, J lost 1 base, and 3 bases stayed unmatched. This CDR3 contains 14 residues. CDR1 MGHRA and CDR2 YSYEKL come from the germline V gene. CDR3 coding DNA: TGCGCCAGCAGCCTTGGACAGGCGAACACTGAAGCTTTCTTT. Translated: CASSLGQANTEAFF.